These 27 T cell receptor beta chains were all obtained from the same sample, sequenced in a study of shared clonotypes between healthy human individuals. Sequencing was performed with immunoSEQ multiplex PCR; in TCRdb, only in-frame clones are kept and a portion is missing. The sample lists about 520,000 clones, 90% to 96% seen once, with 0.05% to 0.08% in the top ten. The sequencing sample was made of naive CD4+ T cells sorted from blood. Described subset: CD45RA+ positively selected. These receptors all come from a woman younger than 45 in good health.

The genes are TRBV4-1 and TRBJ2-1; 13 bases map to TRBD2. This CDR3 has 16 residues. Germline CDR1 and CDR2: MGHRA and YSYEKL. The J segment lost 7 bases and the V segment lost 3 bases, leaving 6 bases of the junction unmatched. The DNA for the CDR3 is TGCGCCAGCAGCCATCCAAGGACTAGCGGGAGAAATGAGCAGTTCTTC. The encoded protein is CASSHPRTSGRNEQFF.

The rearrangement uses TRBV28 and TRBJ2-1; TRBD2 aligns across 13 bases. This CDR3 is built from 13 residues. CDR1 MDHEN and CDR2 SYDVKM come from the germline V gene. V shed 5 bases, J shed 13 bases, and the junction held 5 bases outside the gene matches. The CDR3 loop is CASSELAGGPQFF. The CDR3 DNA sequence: TGTGCCAGCAGTGAACTAGCGGGAGGGCCTCAGTTCTTC.

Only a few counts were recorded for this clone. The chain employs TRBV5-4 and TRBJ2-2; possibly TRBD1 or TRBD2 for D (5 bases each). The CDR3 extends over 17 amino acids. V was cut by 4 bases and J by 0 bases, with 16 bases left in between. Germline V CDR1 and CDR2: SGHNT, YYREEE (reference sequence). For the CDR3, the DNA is TGTGCCAGCAGCCCGGGGCAGATTGAAACGAACACCGGGGAGCTGTTTTTT. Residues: CASSPGQIETNTGELFF.

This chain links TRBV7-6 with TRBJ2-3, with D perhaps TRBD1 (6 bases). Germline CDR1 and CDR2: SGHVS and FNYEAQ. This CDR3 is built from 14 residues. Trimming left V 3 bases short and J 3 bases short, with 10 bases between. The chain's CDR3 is CASSFTGLTDTQYF. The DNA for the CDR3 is TGTGCCAGCAGCTTCACAGGGTTAACAGATACGCAGTATTTT.

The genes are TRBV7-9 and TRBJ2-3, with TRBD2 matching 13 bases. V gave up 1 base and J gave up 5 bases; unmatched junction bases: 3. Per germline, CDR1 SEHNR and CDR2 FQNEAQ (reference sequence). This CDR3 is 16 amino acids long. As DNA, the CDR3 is TGTGCCAGCAGCTTAGGACTAGCGGGAGGAATAGATACGCAGTATTTT. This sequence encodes CASSLGLAGGIDTQYF.

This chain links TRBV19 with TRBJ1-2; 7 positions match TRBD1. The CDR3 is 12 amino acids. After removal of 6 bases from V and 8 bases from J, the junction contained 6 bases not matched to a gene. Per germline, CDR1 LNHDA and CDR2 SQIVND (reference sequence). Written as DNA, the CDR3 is TGTGCCAGTAGATTACAGGGGAACGGCTACACCTTC. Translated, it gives CASRLQGNGYTF.

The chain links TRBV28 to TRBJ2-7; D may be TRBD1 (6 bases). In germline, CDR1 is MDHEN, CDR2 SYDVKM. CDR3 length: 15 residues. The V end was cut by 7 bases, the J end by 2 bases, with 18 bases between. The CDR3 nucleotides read TGTGCCAGCACCCACGGGACACCACTCCCCTACGAGCAGTACTTC. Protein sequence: CASTHGTPLPYEQYF. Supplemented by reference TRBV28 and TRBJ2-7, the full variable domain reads DVKVTQSSRYLVKRTGEKVFLECVQDMDHENMFWYRQDPGLGLRLIYFSYDVKMKEKGDIPEGYSVSREKKERFSLILESASTNQTSMYLCASTHGTPLPYEQYFGPGTRLTVT.

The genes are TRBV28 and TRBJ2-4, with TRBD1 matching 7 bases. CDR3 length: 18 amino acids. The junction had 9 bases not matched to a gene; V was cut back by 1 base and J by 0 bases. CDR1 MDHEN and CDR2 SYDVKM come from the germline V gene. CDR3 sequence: CASSLSYKGAIAKNIQYF. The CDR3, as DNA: TGTGCCAGCAGTTTATCTTATAAGGGGGCCATAGCCAAAAACATTCAGTACTTC.

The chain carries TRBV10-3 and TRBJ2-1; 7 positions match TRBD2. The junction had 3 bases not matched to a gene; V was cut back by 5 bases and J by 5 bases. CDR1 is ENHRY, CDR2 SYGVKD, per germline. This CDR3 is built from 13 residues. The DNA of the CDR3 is TGTGCCATCAGTAATCTAGCGGACAATGAGCAGTTCTTC. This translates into CAISNLADNEQFF.

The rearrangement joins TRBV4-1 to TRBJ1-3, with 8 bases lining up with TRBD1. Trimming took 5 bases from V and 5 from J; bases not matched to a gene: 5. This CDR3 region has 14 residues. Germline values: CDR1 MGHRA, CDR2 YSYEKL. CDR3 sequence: CASSSQGVRNTIYF. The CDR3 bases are TGCGCCAGCAGCTCACAGGGGGTGCGAAACACCATATATTTT.

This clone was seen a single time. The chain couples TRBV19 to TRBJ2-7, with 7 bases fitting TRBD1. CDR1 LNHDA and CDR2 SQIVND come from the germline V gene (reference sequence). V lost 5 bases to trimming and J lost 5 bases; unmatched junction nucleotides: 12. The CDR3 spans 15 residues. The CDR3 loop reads CASSPWTGPRDEQYF. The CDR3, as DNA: TGTGCCAGTAGTCCATGGACAGGCCCAAGGGACGAGCAGTACTTC.

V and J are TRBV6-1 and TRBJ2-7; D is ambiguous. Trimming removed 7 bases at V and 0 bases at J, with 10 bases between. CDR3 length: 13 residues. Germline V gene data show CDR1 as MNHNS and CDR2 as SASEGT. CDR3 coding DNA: TGTGCCAGCATCCTCGGGCACTCCTACGAGCAGTACTTC. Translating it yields CASILGHSYEQYF.

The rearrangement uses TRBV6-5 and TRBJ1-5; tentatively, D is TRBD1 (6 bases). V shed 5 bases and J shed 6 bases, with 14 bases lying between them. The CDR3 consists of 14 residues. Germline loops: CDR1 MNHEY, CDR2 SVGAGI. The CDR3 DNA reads TGTGCCAGCAGTGAACAGGGTACGGGTCAGCCCCAGCATTTT. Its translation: CASSEQGTGQPQHF.

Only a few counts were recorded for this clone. The CDR3 bases are TGTGCCAGCTCACCCGGGACTAGCAGGTACGAGCAGTACTTC. This encodes CASSPGTSRYEQYF. This chain links TRBV18 with TRBJ2-7, with TRBD2 identical over 9 bases. V dropped 3 bases and J dropped 4; count of bases not matched to a gene: 4. Germline V gene lookup returns CDR1 KGHSH and CDR2 LQKENI. The CDR3 sequence is 14 residues long.

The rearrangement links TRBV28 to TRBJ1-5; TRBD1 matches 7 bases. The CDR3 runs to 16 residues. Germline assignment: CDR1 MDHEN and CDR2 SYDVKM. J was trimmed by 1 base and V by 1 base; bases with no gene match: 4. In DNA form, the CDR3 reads TGTGCCAGCAGTTTATTGACAGGGCGCAGCAATCAGCCCCAGCATTTT. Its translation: CASSLLTGRSNQPQHF. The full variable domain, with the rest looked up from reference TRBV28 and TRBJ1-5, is DVKVTQSSRYLVKRTGEKVFLECVQDMDHENMFWYRQDPGLGLRLIYFSYDVKMKEKGDIPEGYSVSREKKERFSLILESASTNQTSMYLCASSLLTGRSNQPQHFGDGTRLSIL.

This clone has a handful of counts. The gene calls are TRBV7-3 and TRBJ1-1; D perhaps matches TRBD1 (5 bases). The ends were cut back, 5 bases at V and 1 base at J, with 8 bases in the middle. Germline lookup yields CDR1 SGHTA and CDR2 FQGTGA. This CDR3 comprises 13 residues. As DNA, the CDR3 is TGTGCCAGCAGCCCCCAGGGGAACACTGAAGCTTTCTTT. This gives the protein CASSPQGNTEAFF.

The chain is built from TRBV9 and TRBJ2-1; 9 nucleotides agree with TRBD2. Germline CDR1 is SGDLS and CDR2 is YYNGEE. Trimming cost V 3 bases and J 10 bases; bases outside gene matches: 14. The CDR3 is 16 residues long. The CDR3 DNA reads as TGTGCCAGCAGCGAATTAGCGGGAGCGACGTCGGTAGAGCAGTTCTTC. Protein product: CASSELAGATSVEQFF.

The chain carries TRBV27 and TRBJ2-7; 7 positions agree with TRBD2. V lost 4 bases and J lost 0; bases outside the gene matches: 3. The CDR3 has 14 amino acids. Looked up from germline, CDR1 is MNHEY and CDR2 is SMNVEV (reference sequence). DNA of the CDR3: TGTGCCAGCAGTTATCGCGGGAGCTCCTACGAGCAGTACTTC. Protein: CASSYRGSSYEQYF.

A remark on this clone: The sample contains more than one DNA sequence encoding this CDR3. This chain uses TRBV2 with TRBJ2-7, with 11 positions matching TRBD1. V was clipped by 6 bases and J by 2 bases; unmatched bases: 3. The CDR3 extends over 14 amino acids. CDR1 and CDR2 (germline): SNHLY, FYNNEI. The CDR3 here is CASSGQGAPYEQYF. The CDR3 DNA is TGTGCCAGCAGCGGACAGGGGGCCCCCTACGAGCAGTACTTC.

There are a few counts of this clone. The CDR3 is CASSLVQGGYGYTF. For the CDR3, the DNA is TGTGCCAGCAGCTTAGTTCAGGGAGGGTATGGCTACACCTTC. The chain couples TRBV11-2 to TRBJ1-2, with D tentatively TRBD1 (5 bases). The CDR3 covers 14 residues. CDR1 SGHAT and CDR2 FQNNGV come from the germline V gene. V was clipped by 1 base and J by 5 bases, with 11 bases between them.

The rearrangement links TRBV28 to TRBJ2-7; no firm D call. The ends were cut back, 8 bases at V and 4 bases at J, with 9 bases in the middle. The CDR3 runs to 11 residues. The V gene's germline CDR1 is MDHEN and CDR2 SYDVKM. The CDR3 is CASESPYEQYF. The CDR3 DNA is TGTGCCAGCGAGAGCCCTTACGAGCAGTACTTC. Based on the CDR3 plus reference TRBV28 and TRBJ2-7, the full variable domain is DVKVTQSSRYLVKRTGEKVFLECVQDMDHENMFWYRQDPGLGLRLIYFSYDVKMKEKGDIPEGYSVSREKKERFSLILESASTNQTSMYLCASESPYEQYFGPGTRLTVT.

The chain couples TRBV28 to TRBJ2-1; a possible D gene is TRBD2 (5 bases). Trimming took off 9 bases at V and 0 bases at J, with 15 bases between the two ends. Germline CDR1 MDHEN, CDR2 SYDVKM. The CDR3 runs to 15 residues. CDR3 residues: CASRDRGVSYNEQFF. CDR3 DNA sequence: TGTGCCAGTCGAGACCGGGGTGTCTCCTACAATGAGCAGTTCTTC. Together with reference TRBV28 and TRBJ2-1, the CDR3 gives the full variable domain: DVKVTQSSRYLVKRTGEKVFLECVQDMDHENMFWYRQDPGLGLRLIYFSYDVKMKEKGDIPEGYSVSREKKERFSLILESASTNQTSMYLCASRDRGVSYNEQFFGPGTRLTVL.

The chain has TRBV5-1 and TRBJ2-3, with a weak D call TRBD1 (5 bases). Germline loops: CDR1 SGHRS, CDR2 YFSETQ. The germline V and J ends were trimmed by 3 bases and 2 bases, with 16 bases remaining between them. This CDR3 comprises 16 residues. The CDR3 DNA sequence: TGCGCCAGCAGCTGGGTAGGGGCCAGCGTCACAGATACGCAGTATTTT. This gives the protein CASSWVGASVTDTQYF.

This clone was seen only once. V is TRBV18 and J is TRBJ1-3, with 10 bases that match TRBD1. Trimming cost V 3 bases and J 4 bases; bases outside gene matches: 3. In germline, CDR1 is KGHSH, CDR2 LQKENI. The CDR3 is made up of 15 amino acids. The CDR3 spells CASSPGTGDGNTIYF. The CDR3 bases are TGTGCCAGCTCACCGGGGACAGGGGACGGAAACACCATATATTTT.

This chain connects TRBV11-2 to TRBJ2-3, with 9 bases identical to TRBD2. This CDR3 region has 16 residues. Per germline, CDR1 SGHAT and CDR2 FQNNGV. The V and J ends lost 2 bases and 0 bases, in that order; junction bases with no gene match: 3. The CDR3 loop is CASSLTSGPSTDTQYF. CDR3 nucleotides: TGTGCCAGCAGCTTAACTAGCGGGCCTAGCACAGATACGCAGTATTTT.

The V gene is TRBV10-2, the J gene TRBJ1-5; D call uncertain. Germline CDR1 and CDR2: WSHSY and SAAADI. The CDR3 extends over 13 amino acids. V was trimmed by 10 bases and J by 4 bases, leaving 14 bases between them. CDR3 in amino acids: CATTQTENQPQHF. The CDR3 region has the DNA TGCGCCACTACACAGACGGAAAATCAGCCCCAGCATTTT.

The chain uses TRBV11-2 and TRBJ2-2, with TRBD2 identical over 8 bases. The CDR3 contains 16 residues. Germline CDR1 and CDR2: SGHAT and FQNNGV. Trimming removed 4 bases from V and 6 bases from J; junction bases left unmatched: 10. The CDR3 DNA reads TGTGCCAGCAGCTCCCGACTAGCGCCGAGCCCCGGGGAGCTGTTTTTT. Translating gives CASSSRLAPSPGELFF.